This TCR beta chain was captured in a study of blood T cell repertoires in COVID-19 (dated by TCRdb to 2018 to 2020). General notes on the study: The collaborator samples originated in the United States, Italy and Spain and spanned the acute and convalescent phases of COVID-19. The material from the prospective study consisted of cDNA or gDNA derived from T cells, B-cell-depleted T cells, or PBMCs. The repertoires were released in a freely available public database intended as a resource for research on the immune response to SARS-CoV-2. Samples were obtained from the ongoing ImmuneRACE study (first 160 participants) and from roughly 1,300 subjects provided by 6 global collaborators. Nearly every sample came with metadata listing a de-identified subject ID, COVID-19 status, age in years and sex. Where available, HLA class I and class II types were taken from metadata supplied by the sample provider and were not determined by assay-based typing. Subjects who had been exposed to COVID-19, were actively infected with it, or had recovered from it provided the deeply sampled blood TCRbeta repertoires that made up the dataset.

The full study reports these points: How much clinical and demographic metadata was included differed by source and by participant, and the metadata was provided uncurated.

Concerning this clone: Its cognate antigen has yet to be identified. No qualities accompany the bases; no much larger clone lies one base away.

The immunoSEQ Assay, a bias-controlled multiplex PCR, was used to amplify TCRbeta CDR3 regions from genomic DNA. The study's processing was this. The number of nucleated cells in each sample was estimated from the amplification of reference gene primers within the assay. To quantify the absolute abundance of each unique TCRbeta CDR3 rearrangement, sequence reads were collapsed and filtered. For each sample, productive Simpson clonality was calculated as the square root of Simpson's diversity index over productive rearrangements. Sourced from immuneACCESS, this table was stored by TCRdb with only in-frame sequences that have V and J called. A share of the clones is absent; for the studies checked, an unresolved V gene accounts for under half, and the remainder has no known explanation. V, J and clone size derive from that table, while D and trimming were established from the DNA sequence. For this sample there are over 90,000 clones; roughly 92% appear just once. In total, the top ten clones hold under 2% of the sample.

From cysteine to phenylalanine, the CDR3 is 16 amino acids long. The sequence is cut down to CDR3 DNA, 48 bases in frame from base 1. The germline V gene provides CDR1 SGHVS and CDR2 FQNEAQ. V lost 5 bases and J lost 4 bases, and the count of bases not matched to a germline gene is 10. At one collaborating source in Seattle, patients were enrolled during active infection and were followed longitudinally through the course of disease. Collaborating institutions collected whole blood in K2EDTA tubes following their own protocols. For TCRbeta analysis, collaborators shipped samples as frozen whole blood, isolated PBMCs, or DNA extracted from either of those sample types.

The rearrangement combines TRBV7-8 with TRBJ2-2, with 7 junctional bases fitting TRBD1. The clonotype originates from a woman aged 45 to 65 with COVID-19, enrolled during active disease. Sequenced: peripheral blood. The DNA reads TGTGCCAGCAGCCCTACAGGGGTAAGGGGCACCGGGGAGCTGTTTTTT. Translated, this is CASSPTGVRGTGELFF. The full variable domain, completed from the reference TRBV7-8 and TRBJ2-2 proteins outside the CDR3, reads GAGVSQSPRYKVAKRGQDVALRCDPISGHVSLFWYQQALGQGPEFLTYFQNEAQLDKSGLPSDRFFAERPEGSVSTLKIQRTQQEDSAVYLCASSPTGVRGTGELFFGEGSRLTVL.